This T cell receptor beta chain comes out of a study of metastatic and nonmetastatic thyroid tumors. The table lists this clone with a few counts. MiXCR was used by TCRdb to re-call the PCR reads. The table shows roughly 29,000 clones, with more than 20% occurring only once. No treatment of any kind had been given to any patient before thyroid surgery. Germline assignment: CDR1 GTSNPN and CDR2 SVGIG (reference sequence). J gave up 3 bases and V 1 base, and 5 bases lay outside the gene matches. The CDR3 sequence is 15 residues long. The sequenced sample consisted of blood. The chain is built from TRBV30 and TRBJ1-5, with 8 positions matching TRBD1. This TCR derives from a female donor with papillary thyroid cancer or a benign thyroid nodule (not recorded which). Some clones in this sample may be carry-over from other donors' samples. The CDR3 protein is CAWSGGTGNNQPQHF. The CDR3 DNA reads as TGTGCCTGGAGTGGTGGGACAGGAAACAATCAGCCCCAGCATTTT.